This T cell receptor beta chain was recovered during a study of Ad26.COV2.S vaccination and SARS-CoV-2 variants. Sample treatment: over 15 received Ad26.COV2.S at low or high dose, single or two shots; 5 received placebo; per-sample allocation not given. Sampling occurred on day 63 after the first vaccine or placebo injection. An adult of 18-55 years in Boston served as donor. The repertoire was sequenced with immunoSEQ multiplex PCR; TCRdb's copy has only in-frame clones and lacks some. This sample yields about 320,000 clones, of which 75% to 90% are seen a single time; 5% to 6.5% belongs to the top ten. V lost 4 bases to trimming and J lost 1 base, with 14 bases between them. The CDR3 extends over 15 amino acids. Germline V lookup: CDR1 SGHRS, CDR2 YFSETQ. This clone was observed many times.

The material was peripheral blood, obtained in a trial of Ad26.COV2.S vaccine versus placebo. V is TRBV5-1 and J is TRBJ1-1; D remains ambiguous. The TCR comes from a person aged 18 to 59 who received the Ad26.COV2.S COVID-19 vaccine or a placebo. CDR3 in amino acids: CASSKLGATNTEAFF. In DNA, the CDR3 is TGCGCCAGCAGCAAGTTGGGAGCCACGAACACTGAAGCTTTCTTT.